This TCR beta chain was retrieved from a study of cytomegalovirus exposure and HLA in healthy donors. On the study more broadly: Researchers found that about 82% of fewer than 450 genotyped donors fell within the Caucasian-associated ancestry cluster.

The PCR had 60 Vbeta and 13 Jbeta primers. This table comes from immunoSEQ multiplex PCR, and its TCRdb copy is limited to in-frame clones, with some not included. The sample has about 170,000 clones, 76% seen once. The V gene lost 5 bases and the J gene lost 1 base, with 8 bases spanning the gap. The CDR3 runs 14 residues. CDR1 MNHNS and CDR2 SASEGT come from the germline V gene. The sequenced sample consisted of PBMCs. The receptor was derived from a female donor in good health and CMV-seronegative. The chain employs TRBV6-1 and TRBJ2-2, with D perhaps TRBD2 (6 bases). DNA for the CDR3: TGTGCCAGCAGTCGCGGGGAGAACACCGGGGAGCTGTTTTTT. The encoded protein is CASSRGENTGELFF.